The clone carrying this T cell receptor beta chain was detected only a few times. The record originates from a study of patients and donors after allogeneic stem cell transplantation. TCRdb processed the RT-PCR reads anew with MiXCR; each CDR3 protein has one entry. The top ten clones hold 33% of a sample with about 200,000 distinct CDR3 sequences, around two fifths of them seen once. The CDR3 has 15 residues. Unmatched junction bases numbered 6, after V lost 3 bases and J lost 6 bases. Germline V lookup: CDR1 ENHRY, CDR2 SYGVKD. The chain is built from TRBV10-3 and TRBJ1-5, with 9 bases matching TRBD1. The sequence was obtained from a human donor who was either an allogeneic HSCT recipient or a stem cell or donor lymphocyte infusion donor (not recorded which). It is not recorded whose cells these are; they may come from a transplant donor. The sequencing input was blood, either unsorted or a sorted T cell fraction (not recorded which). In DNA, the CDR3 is TGTGCCATCAGTGACCCCACAGGGGGCGGTCAGCCCCAGCATTTT. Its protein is CAISDPTGGGQPQHF.